This T cell receptor (beta chain) emerged from a study of T cell responses to AZD1222 COVID-19 vaccine. Data came from immunoSEQ multiplex PCR; TCRdb stores just in-frame clones and leaves some out. This sample has 150,000 or so clones, with about 91% found just once. The V segment lost 5 bases and the J segment 6 bases; nucleotides outside the gene matches: 17. Per the germline V gene, CDR1 is LGHNA and CDR2 is YSLEER. The CDR3 contains 19 residues. This clonotype originated in an adult who received the AZD1222 COVID-19 vaccine. The input for sequencing was peripheral blood, taken 28 days after the second AZD1222 dose. The rearrangement joins TRBV4-3 to TRBJ2-1, with TRBD2 matching 12 bases. The CDR3 reads CASSASLAGGPGRFNEQFF. The CDR3 DNA is TGCGCCAGCAGCGCATCGCTAGCGGGAGGGCCGGGGCGCTTCAATGAGCAGTTCTTC.